This T cell receptor (beta chain) emerged from a study of blood T cell repertoires in COVID-19. The germline gives CDR1 SGHRS, CDR2 YFSETQ. The V segment lost 4 bases and the J segment 8 bases; nucleotides outside the gene matches: 8. The CDR3 sequence is 14 residues long. Original processing methods: The assay estimated nucleated cells by amplifying reference gene primers. The repertoire was sequenced with immunoSEQ multiplex PCR; TCRdb's copy has only in-frame clones and lacks some. The V and J calls and the clone size are those of that table, but D and trimming were determined from the DNA. Among roughly 200,000 clones listed, 88% were seen once.

This TCR came from a woman aged 25-40 years who had recovered from COVID-19. The V and J genes are TRBV5-1 and TRBJ2-1, with 8 bases identical to TRBD2. The sample comprised PBMCs or T cells enriched from blood (not recorded which). The CDR3 DNA reads as TGCGCCAGCAGCCCGACCGGGGGGGATTATGAGCAGTTCTTC. This translates into CASSPTGGDYEQFF.